This T cell receptor beta chain comes out of a study of T cell clonality in common variable immunodeficiency. Diagnosis required reduced IgG, IgA and/or IgM with specific antibody deficiency. V lost 4 bases to trimming and J lost 2 bases, with 8 bases between them. This CDR3 comprises 14 residues. CDR1 is KGHSH, CDR2 LQKENI, per germline. The assay was immunoSEQ multiplex PCR, and TCRdb's table has in-frame clones only and misses some. This set yields about 7,200 clones and no singletons; the top ten hold about 5%. Findings and caveats of the study: CVID subjects had higher TCRbeta clonality than healthy controls, most marked in about a third. In common variable immunodeficiency, TCR beta chains reportedly carried fewer deletions and N-nucleotide insertions. Compared with controls, CVID subjects had fewer shared TCRbeta clones.

Concerning this clone: Its antigen is currently unknown. The read terminates 3 residues ahead of where the CDR3 ends, so the germline J gene completes it.

This clonotype originated in a human donor with common variable immunodeficiency. The V and J genes are TRBV18 and TRBJ2-2; D remains ambiguous. Sequences were obtained from peripheral blood mononuclear cells. The covered CDR3 bases are TGTGCCAGCTCACGTAAGAGCAACACCGGGGAG. It yields the protein CASSRKSNTGE. The entire CDR3 protein reads CASSRKSNTGELFF.